One and the same sample provided the 2 T cell receptor beta chains below, sequenced in a study of a mutant IDH1 vaccine in newly diagnosed glioma. Generated by immunoSEQ multiplex PCR, the TCRdb table keeps only in-frame clones and is missing some. The table shows approximately 92,000 clones, with 83% occurring only once. Time point described: baseline, week 1 (first vaccination visit). Treatment: pre-vaccination baseline after standard-of-care therapy. Sample: PBMCs, taken from a glioma patient treated with radiotherapy, temozolomide or both. Every receptor here comes from a woman in her forties or fifties with glioma.

V is TRBV7-9 and J is TRBJ1-5; D is possibly TRBD1 (5 bases). This CDR3 comprises 14 residues. The germline V gene encodes CDR1 SEHNR and CDR2 FQNEAQ (reference sequence). Deletions cut 5 bases from V and 3 bases from J, with 11 bases between. The DNA of the CDR3 is TGTGCCAGCAGCCCAGCGGGGCTCAATCAGCCCCAGCATTTT. Its protein is CASSPAGLNQPQHF.

This CDR3 is CASSTLAGTSNTGELFF. The DNA for the CDR3 is TGTGCCAGCTCTACTCTAGCGGGGACTTCGAACACCGGGGAGCTGTTTTTT. V and J are TRBV6-4 and TRBJ2-2; 9 nucleotides match TRBD2. The CDR3 contains 17 residues. The V gene end was trimmed by 8 bases and the J gene end by 0 bases; junction bases not matched to a gene: 10. Germline values: CDR1 MRHNA, CDR2 SNTAGT.